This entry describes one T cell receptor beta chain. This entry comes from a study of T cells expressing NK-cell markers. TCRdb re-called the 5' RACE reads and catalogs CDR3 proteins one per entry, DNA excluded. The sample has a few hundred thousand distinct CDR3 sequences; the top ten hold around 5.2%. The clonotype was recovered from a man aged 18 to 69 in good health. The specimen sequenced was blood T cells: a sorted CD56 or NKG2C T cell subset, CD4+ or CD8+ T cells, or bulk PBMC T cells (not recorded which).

The CDR3 loop reads CASSRTEGGTYEQYF. This sequence joins TRBV5-1 and TRBJ2-7; TCRdb names TRBD1, which stays unverified in the absence of DNA. Germline V gene sequence: CDR1 SGHRS, CDR2 YFSETQ. The CDR3 consists of 15 residues.